This passage covers 18 T cell receptor beta chains from one sample sequenced in a study of Ad26.COV2.S vaccination and SARS-CoV-2 variants. Indicated treatment: 15 to 20 received Ad26.COV2.S at low or high dose, single or two shots; 5 received placebo; per-sample allocation not given. On day 63 after the first injection, vaccine and placebo recipients gave samples. Generated by immunoSEQ multiplex PCR, the TCRdb table keeps only in-frame clones and is missing some. The data show some 240,000 clones, with around 90% seen just once and nearly 3% held by the top ten. This specimen was peripheral blood, taken in a trial of Ad26.COV2.S vaccine versus placebo. The origin of the receptors is a person aged 18 to 65 who received the Ad26.COV2.S COVID-19 vaccine or a placebo.

This clone was seen many times. The rearrangement joins TRBV18 to TRBJ2-1; 7 bases match TRBD2. The CDR3 sequence is 16 residues long. The germline V gene has CDR1 KGHSH and CDR2 LQKENI. V trimming: 6 bases; J trimming: 8 bases; junction bases outside the gene matches: 16. The CDR3 DNA reads as TGTGCCAGCTCGCCTGTAGGCGCGGGAGTTGGAGATGAGCAGTTCTTC. Translating gives CASSPVGAGVGDEQFF.

On this clone: One end of the junction varies from germline; a read error may be responsible. CDR3 in DNA: TGTGTCAGCAGTCTAGCGGGAGGGCCCCCCGCGCAGTATTTT. Translated: CVSSLAGGPPAQYF. The J gene is TRBJ2-3, the V gene TRBV6-5; 12 positions agree with TRBD2. Germline V gives CDR1 MNHEY, CDR2 SVGAGI. This CDR3 comprises 14 residues.

Only one count was recorded for this clone. The J gene is TRBJ1-4, the V gene TRBV4-3; no definite D call. Trimming pared 1 base from V and 7 bases from J, leaving 7 bases between. The CDR3 loop spans 13 amino acids. Germline V gene sequence: CDR1 LGHNA, CDR2 YSLEER. CDR3 in amino acids: CASSQAGPEKLFF. CDR3 bases: TGCGCCAGCAGCCAAGCCGGCCCTGAAAAACTGTTTTTT.

V is TRBV18 and J is TRBJ2-6; TRBD1 or TRBD2 may be the D gene (5 bases each). Germline CDR1 is KGHSH and CDR2 is LQKENI. The CDR3 length is 16 residues. Trimming shortened V by 11 bases and J by 4 bases, and 21 bases separated the two germline ends. The CDR3 reads CAGRDGVSEGANVLTF. In DNA form, the CDR3 reads TGTGCCGGAAGGGACGGAGTTTCGGAAGGGGCCAACGTCCTGACTTTC.

The chain recombines TRBV4-2 with TRBJ1-6; D is unresolved. CDR3 length: 17 amino acids. Trimming cost V 0 bases and J 9 bases, with 18 bases left between them. Germline CDR1 and CDR2: LGHNA and YNFKEQ. The CDR3 reads CASSQDEFPGQTSPLHF. CDR3 sequence (DNA): TGTGCCAGCAGCCAAGATGAGTTTCCGGGCCAGACTTCACCCCTCCACTTT.

The chain employs TRBV7-3 and TRBJ1-1, with 7 bases that match TRBD1. V lost 5 bases, J lost 1 base, and 7 bases stayed unmatched. Germline CDR1 is SGHTA and CDR2 is FQGTGA. This CDR3 region has 15 residues. Here the CDR3 DNA reads TGTGCCAGCAGCCCCTCGGCAGGGGGGAACACTGAAGCTTTCTTT. Protein sequence: CASSPSAGGNTEAFF.

The chain is built from TRBV6-5 and TRBJ2-5; 7 bases are shared with TRBD2. The CDR3 spans 15 residues. Germline values: CDR1 MNHEY, CDR2 SVGAGI. After removal of 2 bases from V and 5 bases from J, the junction contained 8 bases not matched to a gene. CDR3 in amino acids: CASSYRGVSWETQYF. The DNA for the CDR3 is TGTGCCAGCAGTTACCGGGGGGTATCTTGGGAGACCCAGTACTTC.

The V gene is TRBV11-2, the J gene TRBJ2-7; unclear D gene. The germline gives CDR1 SGHAT, CDR2 FQNNGV. V lost 1 base and J lost 1, with 11 bases in between. This CDR3 contains 15 residues. CDR3 DNA sequence: TGTGCCAGCAGCTTAGGAGGAGTGATGTCCTACGAGCAGTACTTC. It is translated as CASSLGGVMSYEQYF.

V gene TRBV5-4 combines with J gene TRBJ2-5; tentatively, D is TRBD2 (5 bases). V was clipped by 0 bases and J by 5 bases, with 14 bases between them. The CDR3 loop spans 15 amino acids. Per the germline V gene, CDR1 is SGHNT and CDR2 is YYREEE (reference sequence). CDR3 nucleotide sequence: TGTGCCAGCAGCTTGGTGATGGGAGTCGGGGAGACCCAGTACTTC. This gives the protein CASSLVMGVGETQYF.

The chain employs TRBV27 and TRBJ2-7; D possibly uses TRBD1 or TRBD2 (5 bases each). V gave up 2 bases and J gave up 4 bases, with 15 bases separating them. The CDR3 is 15 residues long. Germline loops: CDR1 MNHEY, CDR2 SMNVEV (reference sequence). As DNA, the CDR3 is TGTGCCAGCAGTTTAACGGGCGGGCAGGGATACGAGCAGTACGTC. Translated: CASSLTGGQGYEQYV.

This rearrangement joins TRBV7-9 to TRBJ1-6; TRBD1 is a possible D gene (5 bases). V lost 4 bases to trimming and J lost 0 bases, with 16 bases between them. The CDR3 is 18 residues long. CDR1 is SEHNR and CDR2 is FQNEAQ in the germline V gene (reference sequence). The CDR3 region is CASSSHLDKSSYNSPLHF. In DNA form, the CDR3 reads TGTGCCAGCAGCTCCCATCTGGACAAGAGCTCCTATAATTCACCCCTCCACTTT.

CDR3: CASSQLSPSQGINNEQFF. As DNA, the CDR3 is TGCGCCAGCAGCCAACTGAGTCCCTCACAGGGAATCAACAATGAGCAGTTCTTC. The chain is built from TRBV4-3 and TRBJ2-1, with D perhaps matching TRBD1 (6 bases). The CDR3 covers 18 residues. Trimming stripped 2 bases from V and 5 bases from J, with 22 bases between. The germline gives CDR1 LGHNA, CDR2 YSLEER.

This clone was recorded once. This rearrangement joins TRBV11-3 to TRBJ2-1, with 7 positions matching TRBD2. V lost 5 bases, J lost 12 bases, and 10 bases stayed unmatched. The length of the CDR3 is 13 residues. The germline V gene has CDR1 SGHNT and CDR2 YENEEA. CDR3 region: CASSTQREGVQFF. CDR3 nucleotides: TGTGCCAGCAGCACCCAGCGGGAAGGGGTGCAGTTCTTC.

CDR3 nucleotides: TGCGCCAGCAGCTTGGCCCGGGGCATAAAAGAGACCCAGTACTTC. Its protein is CASSLARGIKETQYF. The chain combines TRBV5-1 with TRBJ2-5, with D perhaps given as TRBD1 or TRBD2 (5 bases each). The germline V gene has CDR1 SGHRS and CDR2 YFSETQ. V was clipped by 0 bases and J by 3 bases, with 12 bases between them. The CDR3 consists of 15 residues. Variable domain in full (rest from reference TRBV5-1 and TRBJ2-5): KAGVTQTPRYLIKTRGQQVTLSCSPISGHRSVSWYQQTPGQGLQFLFEYFSETQRNKGNFPGRFSGRQFSNSRSEMNVSTLELGDSALYLCASSLARGIKETQYFGPGTRLLVL.

V and J are TRBV12-3 or TRBV12-4 and TRBJ2-5, with D possibly being TRBD2 (5 bases). CDR3 length equals 12 residues. The V gene lost 5 bases and the J gene lost 5 bases, with 9 bases spanning the gap. The CDR3 nucleotides are TGTGCCAGCAGTAGAAGGGAGGAGACCCAGTACTTC. Residues: CASSRREETQYF.

The J gene is TRBJ2-2, the V gene TRBV13; D is ambiguous. CDR3 length: 13 amino acids. Germline loops: CDR1 PRHDT, CDR2 FYEKMQ (reference sequence). V was trimmed by 5 bases and J by 3 bases, leaving 7 bases between them. CDR3: CASSRGYTGELFF. The CDR3 DNA is TGTGCCAGCAGCCGCGGTTACACCGGGGAGCTGTTTTTT. Filled out from reference TRBV13 and TRBJ2-2, the complete variable domain reads AAGVIQSPRHLIKEKRETATLKCYPIPRHDTVYWYQQGPGQDPQFLISFYEKMQSDKGSIPDRFSAQQFSDYHSELNMSSLELGDSALYFCASSRGYTGELFFGEGSRLTVL.

V and J are TRBV18 and TRBJ2-5; TRBD1 is a possible D gene (6 bases). Trimming took off 4 bases at V and 5 bases at J, with 14 bases between the two ends. The CDR3 is 14 amino acids. In germline, CDR1 is KGHSH, CDR2 LQKENI. This CDR3 reads CASSLRGSFETQYF. DNA for the CDR3: TGTGCCAGCTCACTCAGGGGAAGTTTTGAGACCCAGTACTTC.

In nucleotides, the CDR3 is TGTGCCAGCAGCTTAGGAGTAGCTAACTACAATGAGCAGTTCTTC. Residues: CASSLGVANYNEQFF. The chain has TRBV7-2 and TRBJ2-1; D is undetermined. V lost 1 base and J lost 3, with 10 bases in between. From germline, CDR1 is SGHTA and CDR2 FQGNSA. CDR3 length: 15 amino acids.